The 26 T cell receptor beta chains in this list originate from one sample, sequenced in a study of CD8 T cells in ankylosing spondylitis. Each CDR3 protein gets one entry after TCRdb re-called the 5' RACE reads with MiXCR. The profile covers some 87,000 distinct CDR3 sequences, with about 9% appearing a single time and just over 5% taken by the ten largest. The sequenced sample was blood, either unsorted or a sorted T cell fraction (not recorded which). These receptors were obtained from a male donor with ankylosing spondylitis or in good health (not recorded which).

There are many counts of this clonotype. The genes are TRBV12-3 or TRBV12-4 and TRBJ1-5; D is uncertain. The CDR3 loop spans 15 amino acids. Trimming shortened V by 7 bases and J by 1 base, and 14 bases separated the two germline ends. The CDR3 coding sequence is TGTGCCAGCATGGTAGGTGAGCTGAGCAATCAGCCCCAGCATTTT. It translates to CASMVGELSNQPQHF.

This clonotype was seen at least ten times. V and J are TRBV5-1 and TRBJ1-2, with no clear D. The CDR3 spans 12 residues. V gave up 0 bases and J gave up 6 bases, with 6 bases separating them. The germline V gene encodes CDR1 SGHRS and CDR2 YFSETQ. The CDR3 is CASSLVGDGYTF. The CDR3 nucleotides read TGCGCCAGCAGCTTGGTTGGGGATGGCTACACCTTC.

Many counts were recorded for this clonotype. The J gene is TRBJ2-1, the V gene TRBV15, with D hard to call. The CDR3 has 16 residues. Germline CDR1 and CDR2: LNHNV and YYDKDF (reference sequence). The V end lost 0 bases, the J end lost 2 bases, and 11 bases lay between the germline ends. CDR3 amino acids: CATSRDFAQTYNEQFF. For the CDR3, the DNA is TGTGCCACCAGCAGAGATTTCGCACAAACCTACAATGAGCAGTTCTTC.

This clonotype was seen a few times. The J gene is TRBJ2-3, the V gene TRBV18, with 11 bases that match TRBD2. The CDR3 is 16 residues long. The germline V gene has CDR1 KGHSH and CDR2 LQKENI. Losses at the gene ends were 2 bases for V and 6 bases for J; bases not matched to a gene: 7. CDR3 nucleotide sequence: TGTGCCAGCTCACCATCCATAGCGGGGGGGCCGGATACGCAGTATTTT. Translating it yields CASSPSIAGGPDTQYF.

This clonotype was recorded at least ten times. The genes are TRBV28 and TRBJ2-3, with 7 bases identical to TRBD2. The CDR3 has 17 amino acids. CDR1 is MDHEN and CDR2 is SYDVKM in the germline V gene. Trimming took 6 bases from V and 0 from J; bases not matched to a gene: 12. The CDR3 region is CASSVIAGFTSTDTQYF. The CDR3 DNA follows: TGTGCCAGCAGCGTAATAGCGGGTTTTACTAGCACAGATACGCAGTATTTT.

This clonotype was picked up many times. The genes are TRBV28 and TRBJ1-3; unclear D gene. With 6 bases removed from V and 6 bases from J, the gap between germline ends came to 9 bases. CDR1 MDHEN and CDR2 SYDVKM come from the germline V gene. The CDR3 runs to 12 residues. The CDR3 sequence is CASRRPANTIYF. The CDR3 DNA sequence: TGTGCCAGCAGGCGGCCAGCAAACACCATATATTTT.

At least ten counts were recorded for this clonotype. The chain carries TRBV2 and TRBJ1-5; a weak D match, TRBD1 (5 bases). CDR3 length: 15 amino acids. Germline CDR1 SNHLY, CDR2 FYNNEI. The V gene lost 5 bases and the J gene lost 4 bases, with 15 bases spanning the gap. The chain's CDR3 is CASSTPDGGNQPQHF. Here the CDR3 DNA reads TGTGCCAGCAGTACTCCGGACGGGGGGAATCAGCCCCAGCATTTT.

This clonotype was detected ten times or more. The chain combines TRBV11-2 with TRBJ2-2, with 12 positions matching TRBD2. Germline V gene data show CDR1 as SGHAT and CDR2 as FQNNGV. The CDR3 extends over 18 amino acids. The V and J ends lost 2 bases and 5 bases, in that order; junction bases with no gene match: 9. The DNA of the CDR3 is TGTGCCAGCAGCTTAAGCTCTAGCGGGGGGGCGAGGACCGGGGAGCTGTTTTTT. It is translated as CASSLSSSGGARTGELFF.

This clonotype was observed at least ten times. The chain employs TRBV19 and TRBJ2-1; D unresolved. Between the trimmed V and J ends, which lost 2 bases and 0 bases, there was a span of 2 bases. This CDR3 spans 13 amino acids. Germline V gives CDR1 LNHDA, CDR2 SQIVND (reference sequence). CDR3 in DNA: TGTGCCAGTAGTATACGCTCCTACAATGAGCAGTTCTTC. It translates to CASSIRSYNEQFF. The whole variable domain, filled in from reference TRBV19 and TRBJ2-1, reads DGGITQSPKYLFRKEGQNVTLSCEQNLNHDAMYWYRQDPGQGLRLIYYSQIVNDFQKGDIAEGYSVSREKKESFPLTVTSAQKNPTAFYLCASSIRSYNEQFFGPGTRLTVL.

This clonotype has at least ten counts. This chain links TRBV12-3 or TRBV12-4 with TRBJ1-5; no definite D call. The CDR3 contains 14 residues. Trimming took off 6 bases at V and 4 bases at J, with 13 bases between the two ends. The CDR3 DNA follows: TGTGCCAGCAGCCCCGCGAAAGTAAATCAGCCCCAGCATTTT. It encodes CASSPAKVNQPQHF.

In its sample, this clonotype was seen many times. The chain uses TRBV6-2 or TRBV6-3 and TRBJ2-3; 7 bases map to TRBD2. V was pared by 2 bases and J by 2 bases, with 13 bases of the junction left unmatched. CDR1 and CDR2 from the germline V gene are MNHEY and SVGEGT. The CDR3 is 18 amino acids. CDR3 bases: TGTGCCAGCAGTTACCTCCCGAGGAGCGGGGTTTCCACAGATACGCAGTATTTT. Translating gives CASSYLPRSGVSTDTQYF.

This clonotype was detected ten times or more. The chain uses TRBV6-2 or TRBV6-3 and TRBJ2-3, with D possibly matching TRBD2 (6 bases). Trimming removed 2 bases at V and 3 bases at J, with 15 bases between. The CDR3 spans 16 residues. Germline lookup yields CDR1 MNHEY and CDR2 SVGEGT. As DNA, the CDR3 is TGTGCCAGCAGTTACCTTCGCGGGGAAGAGACAGATACGCAGTATTTT. This encodes CASSYLRGEETDTQYF.

This clonotype showed up many times. CDR3 DNA sequence: TGTGCCACCAGTGACTTATACAGGGGGCGCGAACCCCTCCACTTT. It yields the protein CATSDLYRGREPLHF. The chain uses TRBV24-1 and TRBJ1-6; the match to TRBD1 covers 9 bases. V dropped 4 bases and J dropped 12; count of bases not matched to a gene: 9. The CDR3 spans 15 residues. CDR1 KGHDR and CDR2 SFDVKD come from the germline V gene.

The chain joins TRBV4-1 to TRBJ2-5; D perhaps matches TRBD2 (5 bases). V shed 0 bases and J shed 2 bases, with 10 bases lying between them. Germline CDR1 MGHRA, CDR2 YSYEKL. The CDR3 length is 15 residues. For the CDR3, the DNA is TGCGCCAGCAGCCAAGAAAACCGGGGTCAAGAGACCCAGTACTTC. Translating gives CASSQENRGQETQYF.

There are many counts of this clonotype. The chain couples TRBV5-1 to TRBJ2-5; tentative D call: TRBD1 (6 bases). The CDR3 length is 14 residues. Trimming shortened V by 4 bases and J by 2 bases, and 12 bases separated the two germline ends. Germline CDR1 SGHRS, CDR2 YFSETQ. As DNA, the CDR3 is TGCGCCAGCAGCCTCGGACAGAATCAAGAGACCCAGTACTTC. Its protein product is CASSLGQNQETQYF.

This chain uses TRBV5-2 with TRBJ2-7; the table assigns TRBD2, which was not confirmed against the DNA. TRBV5-2 constitutes a pseudogene. This CDR3 spans 13 amino acids. The CDR3 spells CAMSGGLGYEQYF. The CDR3 nucleotides are TGTGCCATGAGCGGCGGGCTCGGCTACGAGCAGTACTTC.

In the case of this clonotype: This is likely a read error, given that the CDR3 carries no conserved phenylalanine or tryptophan at its end. The CDR3 region has the DNA TGTGCCAGCAGAGTCTTTAGCGGAACCCAAGAGACCCAGTACTCC. Translated: CASRVFSGTQETQYS. V is TRBV13 and J is TRBJ2-5; perhaps TRBD2 as D (6 bases). Germline CDR1 PRHDT, CDR2 FYEKMQ (reference sequence). Trimming removed 6 bases from V and 1 base from J, with 15 bases in between. The CDR3 is made up of 15 amino acids.

This clonotype was detected many times. The rearrangement uses TRBV7-3 and TRBJ2-3; D gene uncertain. This CDR3 contains 14 residues. V lost 1 base to trimming and J lost 2 bases, with 7 bases between them. Germline CDR1 SGHTA, CDR2 FQGTGA. In DNA, the CDR3 is TGTGCCAGCAGCTTAATGGGGAACACAGATACGCAGTATTTT. It codes for CASSLMGNTDTQYF.

This clonotype was seen ten or more times. The chain combines TRBV24-1 with TRBJ2-3, with a tentative D call TRBD2 (5 bases). There are 15 residues in the CDR3. In germline, CDR1 is KGHDR, CDR2 SFDVKD. The ends were cut back, 1 base at V and 5 bases at J, with 12 bases in the middle. CDR3 protein: CATSDLGGFGDTQYF. In nucleotides, the CDR3 is TGTGCCACCAGTGATTTAGGAGGTTTCGGAGATACGCAGTATTTT.

This clonotype was recorded at least ten times. The rearrangement links TRBV29-1 to TRBJ2-7, with D maybe TRBD1 (6 bases). This CDR3 comprises 14 residues. Germline lookup yields CDR1 SQVTM and CDR2 ANQGSEA. V lost 2 bases and J 4 bases, leaving 15 bases between the germline ends. The DNA for the CDR3 is TGCAGCGTTGAAACGGCCGAGGGGGAATACGAGCAGTACTTC. This encodes CSVETAEGEYEQYF.

The rearrangement joins TRBV7-6 to TRBJ2-2, with 7 bases identical to TRBD1. The V and J ends lost 3 bases and 3 bases, in that order; junction bases with no gene match: 1. The CDR3 loop spans 14 amino acids. Germline loops: CDR1 SGHVS, CDR2 FNYEAQ. This chain's CDR3 is CASSFGTDTGELFF. The DNA of the CDR3 is TGTGCCAGCAGCTTCGGGACAGACACCGGGGAGCTGTTTTTT.

The V and J genes are TRBV4-1 and TRBJ2-5; no clear D gene. The CDR3 contains 13 residues. Germline V gives CDR1 MGHRA, CDR2 YSYEKL. The ends were cut back, 2 bases at V and 1 base at J, with 5 bases in the middle. The CDR3 spells CASSQLLQETQYF. The CDR3 region has the DNA TGCGCCAGCAGCCAACTACTCCAAGAGACCCAGTACTTC.

In its sample, this clonotype was seen many times. The chain links TRBV7-2 to TRBJ2-2; no definite D call. V lost 2 bases, J lost 5 bases, and 9 bases lay in between. The CDR3 is 14 residues long. Germline-derived CDR1 and CDR2 are SGHTA and FQGNSA. In nucleotides, the CDR3 is TGTGCCAGCAGCTTATTTCGCACAACCGGGGAGCTGTTTTTT. Residues: CASSLFRTTGELFF.

V usage is TRBV11-3 and J usage is TRBJ1-2, with no clear D. The V end lost 4 bases, the J end lost 5 bases, and 20 bases lay between the germline ends. The germline CDR1 and CDR2 sequences are SGHNT and YENEEA. The CDR3 loop spans 16 amino acids. DNA of the CDR3: TGTGCCAGCAGCTCGTTAATGCCCGGAGACCTTTATGGCTACACCTTC. The encoded protein is CASSSLMPGDLYGYTF.

This clonotype was seen ten or more times. The chain links TRBV11-2 to TRBJ2-7, with D unclear. CDR3 length: 13 amino acids. V lost 2 bases, J lost 4 bases, and 9 bases lay in between. Germline loops: CDR1 SGHAT, CDR2 FQNNGV. CDR3 protein: CASSLLHGYEQYF. The CDR3 nucleotides are TGTGCCAGCAGCTTACTCCACGGGTACGAGCAGTACTTC.

This clonotype appeared many times. This rearrangement joins TRBV20-1 to TRBJ1-1, with a weak D call TRBD1 (6 bases). CDR1 and CDR2 from the germline V gene are DFQATT and SNEGSKA (reference sequence). Trimming cost V 5 bases and J 3 bases, with 19 bases left between them. The CDR3 runs 15 residues. CDR3 nucleotides: TGCAGTGCTCCAAATAACAGGGCGGGGGACACTGAAGCTTTCTTT. This gives the protein CSAPNNRAGDTEAFF.